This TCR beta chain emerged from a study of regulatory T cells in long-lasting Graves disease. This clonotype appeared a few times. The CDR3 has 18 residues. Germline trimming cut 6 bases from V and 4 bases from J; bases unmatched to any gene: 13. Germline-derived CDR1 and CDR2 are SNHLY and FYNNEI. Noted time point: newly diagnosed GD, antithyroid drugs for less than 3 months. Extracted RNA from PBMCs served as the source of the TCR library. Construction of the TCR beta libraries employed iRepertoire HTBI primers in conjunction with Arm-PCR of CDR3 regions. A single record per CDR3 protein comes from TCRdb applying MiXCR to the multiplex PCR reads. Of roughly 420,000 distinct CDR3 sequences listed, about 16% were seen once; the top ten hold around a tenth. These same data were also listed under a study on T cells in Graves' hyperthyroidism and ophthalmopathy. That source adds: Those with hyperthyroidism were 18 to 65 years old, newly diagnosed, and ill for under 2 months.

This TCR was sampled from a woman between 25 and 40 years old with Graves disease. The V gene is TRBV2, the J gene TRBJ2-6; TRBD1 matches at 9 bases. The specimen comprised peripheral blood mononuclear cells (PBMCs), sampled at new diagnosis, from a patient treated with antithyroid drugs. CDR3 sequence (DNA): TGTGCCAGCAGCCAACGGGGGGACAGGGCGGGGGGGGCCAACGTCCTGACTTTC. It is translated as CASSQRGDRAGGANVLTF.